This T cell receptor (beta chain) was profiled in a study of Graves' ophthalmopathy and Graves' hyperthyroidism. Presentation of ophthalmopathy in the donors involved moderate-to-severe activity, CAS ≥3, NOSPECS ≥4 and a duration under 3 months. Uncontrolled infections, other autoimmune diseases, pregnancy or lactation barred patients from enrollment. PBMCs had their origin in fresh peripheral blood (approximately 9.7 ml). Amplification targeted the TCR beta CDR3 regions, with RNA transcripts as the source material. The workflow started with a first-round RT-PCR run with HTBI primers and then moved on to a second-round multiplex PCR. MiXCR, run by TCRdb on the multiplex PCR reads, gives a single entry per CDR3 protein. The table lists hundreds of thousands of distinct CDR3 sequences, approximately 42% of them singletons. The origin of this receptor is an adult man with Graves' ophthalmopathy. Sample: peripheral blood.

The CDR3 sequence: CATSDPTSGRGDTQYF. DNA for the CDR3: TGTGCCACCAGTGATCCGACTAGCGGGAGGGGCGATACGCAGTATTTT. The chain recombines TRBV24-1 with TRBJ2-3; 14 bases fit TRBD2. V trimming: 3 bases; J trimming: 6 bases; junction bases outside the gene matches: 4. Germline-derived CDR1 and CDR2 are KGHDR and SFDVKD. CDR3 length: 16 amino acids.